This is a list of T cell receptor beta chains from one sample in a study of sequential checkpoint blockade in melanoma. Profiled with immunoSEQ multiplex PCR; TCRdb holds only in-frame clones, not every one. This sample has around 15,000 clones, with 77% found just once. Sequencing was performed on CD8+ T cells sorted from blood (inferred from file names), taken from a patient given nivolumab and ipilimumab in sequence. These receptors all stem from a human donor with melanoma. Each CDR3 is given with its conserved first and last residue. The D gene is left open where the match is weak. Size tells how often a clone was seen (once, few, many) or the class of an expanded clone, and some rows leave it out.

V	D	J	size	CDR3	DNA
TRBV5-4	-	TRBJ2-5	-	CASSAVGDQETQYF	TGTGCCAGCAGCGCAGTCGGGGACCAAGAGACCCAGTACTTC
TRBV10-3	TRBD1	TRBJ2-3	once	CAISLGQGLLDTQYF	TGTGCCATCAGTTTAGGACAGGGGCTTCTGGATACGCAGTATTTT
TRBV7-2	TRBD1	TRBJ2-7	-	CASSLRGTGGSYEQYF	TGTGCCAGCAGCTTAAGGGGGACAGGGGGTTCCTACGAGCAGTACTTC
TRBV28	-	TRBJ1-1	-	CASSLPAGRSTEAFF	TGTGCCAGCAGTTTACCGGCAGGGCGGAGCACTGAAGCTTTCTTT
TRBV4-1	TRBD1	TRBJ2-1	few	CASSQGTGNGDEQFF	TGCGCCAGCAGCCAAGGGACAGGGAATGGCGATGAGCAGTTCTTC
TRBV27	-	TRBJ2-7	-	CASRPGNPTYEQYF	TGTGCCAGCAGGCCGGGAAATCCCACCTACGAGCAGTACTTC
TRBV7-9	TRBD1	TRBJ2-7	-	CASSSTGTGSHEQYF	TGTGCCAGCAGCTCCACCGGGACAGGGAGCCACGAGCAGTACTTC
TRBV9	-	TRBJ2-7	-	CASSPTVGISYEQYF	TGTGCCAGCAGCCCCACGGTGGGCATATCCTACGAGCAGTACTTC
TRBV6-4	-	TRBJ1-4	-	CASSGGEGNEKLFF	TGTGCCAGCAGTGGAGGGGAGGGTAATGAAAAACTGTTTTTT
TRBV28	-	TRBJ1-1	once	CASRGGGVHHTEAFF	TGTGCCAGCAGAGGGGGTGGAGTCCACCACACTGAAGCTTTCTTT
TRBV19	-	TRBJ1-1	once	CASSITPPNRDVVRLPFF	TGTGCCAGTAGTATAACGCCCCCGAACAGGGATGTAGTTCGCCTCCCTTTCTTT
TRBV7-9	-	TRBJ1-3	few	CASSYTGTGNTIYF	TGTGCCAGCAGCTACACCGGGACAGGAAACACCATATATTTT
TRBV19	TRBD1	TRBJ2-7	-	CASSIAPGQHYEQYF	TGTGCCAGTAGTATAGCCCCGGGACAGCACTACGAGCAGTACTTC
TRBV6-4	-	TRBJ2-3	-	CASSSGSSGSDTQYF	TGTGCCAGCAGTTCAGGAAGTAGCGGCTCAGATACGCAGTATTTT
TRBV7-2	-	TRBJ2-1	-	CASSRASFNEQFF	TGTGCCAGCAGCCGAGCTAGCTTCAATGAGCAGTTCTTC
TRBV6-4	TRBD1	TRBJ2-1	-	CASSSTGPDSYNEQFF	TGTGCCAGCAGCTCGACAGGGCCGGACTCCTACAATGAGCAGTTCTTC
TRBV7-9	TRBD1	TRBJ2-1	-	CASSQRDSTYNEQFF	TGTGCCAGCAGCCAACGGGACAGCACCTACAATGAGCAGTTCTTC
TRBV7-9	TRBD2	TRBJ2-7	few	CASGLRSGSGNEQYF	TGTGCCAGCGGCTTACGGAGCGGGAGTGGGAACGAGCAGTACTTC
TRBV29-1	TRBD1	TRBJ2-7	-	CSAATGADYEQYF	TGCAGCGCTGCGACAGGGGCCGACTACGAGCAGTACTTC
TRBV27	TRBD1	TRBJ1-6	-	CASSQIFIGTVYSPLHF	TGTGCCAGCAGTCAGATCTTTATCGGGACAGTCTATTCACCCCTCCACTTT
TRBV10-1	TRBD1	TRBJ2-1	-	CASSERQGAKNEQFF	TGCGCCAGCAGTGAACGGCAGGGGGCTAAGAATGAGCAGTTCTTC
TRBV10-3	-	TRBJ2-1	once	CAISEHITKEGPYNEQFF	TGTGCCATCAGTGAACATATCACAAAAGAGGGTCCCTACAATGAGCAGTTCTTC
TRBV5-8	TRBD1	TRBJ1-2	-	CASSSGQGHYGYTF	TGTGCCAGCAGCTCCGGACAGGGGCACTATGGCTACACCTTC
TRBV7-7	-	TRBJ2-5	-	CASSLERVSQETQYF	TGTGCTAGCAGCTTAGAGAGGGTATCCCAAGAGACCCAGTACTTC
TRBV7-9	-	TRBJ2-2	-	CASIETSANTGELFF	TGTGCCAGCATCGAAACTAGTGCGAACACCGGGGAGCTGTTTTTT
TRBV19	TRBD1	TRBJ2-7	-	CASSMTGTSSYEQYF	TGTGCCAGTAGTATGACAGGGACGAGCTCCTACGAGCAGTACTTC
TRBV28	-	TRBJ2-2	-	CASSDQSQQVGELFF	TGTGCCAGCAGCGACCAATCCCAGCAGGTCGGGGAGCTGTTTTTT
TRBV6-5	-	TRBJ2-3	-	CASSYSGGSGADTQYF	TGTGCCAGCAGTTACTCGGGCGGTTCAGGGGCAGATACGCAGTATTTT
TRBV6-4	-	TRBJ2-1	-	CASSDSAGSAYNEQFF	TGTGCCAGCAGTGACTCTGCGGGGTCGGCCTACAATGAGCAGTTCTTC
TRBV4-1	-	TRBJ1-5	-	CASSQVGLTGNQPQHF	TGCGCCAGCAGCCAAGTAGGATTGACGGGAAATCAGCCCCAGCATTTT
TRBV7-6	-	TRBJ2-7	-	CASSLAQGLDYEQYF	TGTGCCAGCAGCTTAGCACAGGGTCTCGACTACGAGCAGTACTTC
TRBV9	TRBD1	TRBJ2-7	-	CASSVLGTGSYEQYF	TGTGCCAGCAGCGTATTAGGGACAGGGTCCTACGAGCAGTACTTC
TRBV15	-	TRBJ2-5	-	CATSRTWESPETQYF	TGTGCCACCAGCAGGACTTGGGAGAGTCCAGAGACCCAGTACTTC
TRBV28	-	TRBJ2-5	few	CASSLFRGGEETQYF	TGTGCCAGCAGTTTGTTCCGCGGGGGCGAAGAGACCCAGTACTTC
TRBV14	TRBD1	TRBJ1-5	once	CAKTDRGNQPQHF	TGTGCCAAGACTGACAGGGGAAATCAGCCCCAGCATTTT
TRBV19	TRBD1	TRBJ1-1	few	CASNTGTGMVEAFF	TGTGCCAGTAACACCGGGACAGGGATGGTTGAAGCTTTCTTT
TRBV5-4	TRBD1	TRBJ2-7	-	CASSPTGSYEQYF	TGTGCCAGCAGCCCGACAGGGTCCTACGAGCAGTACTTC
TRBV29-1	TRBD1	TRBJ1-2	once	CSVPGTGDGYGYTF	TGCAGCGTCCCAGGGACAGGGGACGGCTATGGCTACACCTTC
TRBV13	-	TRBJ1-1	-	CASHLNGPEAFF	TGTGCCAGCCACTTGAATGGGCCTGAAGCTTTCTTT
TRBV27	TRBD2	TRBJ2-7	-	CASSMLSSGRGREQYF	TGTGCCAGCAGTATGCTGTCTAGCGGGAGAGGGCGAGAGCAGTACTTC
TRBV19	-	TRBJ2-5	few	CASKNIRGSDRETQYF	TGTGCCAGTAAGAACATCAGGGGTTCGGATCGGGAGACCCAGTACTTC
TRBV29-1	TRBD1	TRBJ2-7	-	CSARTGYTYEQYF	TGCAGCGCTCGGACAGGGTATACCTACGAGCAGTACTTC
TRBV6-4	TRBD2	TRBJ2-1	-	CASSEGGDYNEQFF	TGTGCCAGCAGTGAGGGGGGGGACTACAATGAGCAGTTCTTC
TRBV4-1	-	TRBJ2-7	-	CASSQGLSSYEQYF	TGCGCCAGCAGCCAAGGACTGAGCTCCTACGAGCAGTACTTC
TRBV5-4	TRBD1	TRBJ2-7	-	CASSLEGPGGYEQYF	TGTGCCAGCAGCTTGGAAGGGCCAGGGGGCTACGAGCAGTACTTC
TRBV29-1	-	TRBJ2-1	-	CSEKTPRGEQFF	TGCAGCGAAAAAACCCCGCGGGGTGAGCAGTTCTTC
TRBV7-9	-	TRBJ1-1	-	CASSLAGGEGAFF	TGTGCCAGCAGCTTAGCCGGGGGGGAGGGAGCTTTCTTT
TRBV5-8	-	TRBJ2-2	-	CASSLMTATGELFF	TGTGCCAGCAGCTTAATGACAGCTACCGGGGAGCTGTTTTTT
TRBV6-6	TRBD2	TRBJ2-5	few	CASSYSRASGRETQYF	TGTGCCAGCAGTTACTCGAGGGCTAGCGGGAGAGAGACCCAGTACTTC
TRBV19	TRBD1	TRBJ1-2	few	CASTTGTGYGYTF	TGTGCCAGTACCACCGGGACAGGATATGGCTACACCTTC
TRBV20-1	TRBD2	TRBJ2-7	few	CSARRGYEQYF	TGCAGTGCTAGGCGGGGGTACGAGCAGTACTTC
TRBV5-6	TRBD1	TRBJ1-2	-	CASSWETGYEDGYTF	TGTGCCAGCAGCTGGGAGACAGGGTACGAAGATGGCTACACCTTC
TRBV9	-	TRBJ1-2	-	CASSVGVGVYGYTF	TGTGCCAGCAGCGTAGGAGTAGGGGTCTATGGCTACACCTTC
TRBV18	TRBD1	TRBJ1-6	-	CASSQQGAGRSPLHF	TGTGCCAGCTCACAGCAGGGGGCAGGGAGATCACCCCTCCACTTT
TRBV5-1	TRBD1	TRBJ2-7	-	CASSHSGGAIYEQYF	TGCGCCAGCAGTCATTCAGGGGGAGCCATATACGAGCAGTACTTC
TRBV5-1	-	TRBJ1-1	-	CASSAHIGVTEAFF	TGCGCCAGCAGCGCCCACATAGGAGTGACTGAAGCTTTCTTT